This TCR beta chain is from a study of blood T cell repertoires in COVID-19. Germline V gene lookup returns CDR1 MNHEY and CDR2 SMNVEV (reference sequence). Trimming removed 2 bases at V and 8 bases at J, with 21 bases between. This CDR3 spans 16 amino acids. In the authors' workflow: Reference gene primer amplification in the assay estimated nucleated cell counts. This table comes from immunoSEQ multiplex PCR, and its TCRdb copy is limited to in-frame clones, with some not included. The V and J calls and clone size are taken from that table; D and trimming were inferred from the DNA. The sample records more than 45,000 clones, more than 75% being singletons.

This TCR was recovered from a woman in her sixties with COVID-19, enrolled during active disease. Sequencing used peripheral blood. The chain uses TRBV27 and TRBJ1-2; D is undetermined. DNA of the CDR3: TGTGCCAGCAGTTTACTGCCTGGTGGGAGGGCTTTCGGCTACACCTTC. Protein product: CASSLLPGGRAFGYTF.